A single sample gave rise to the 14 T cell receptor beta chains below, sequenced in a study of tumor-infiltrating lymphocytes in primary liver carcinoma. The authors made TCR beta cDNA from 400 to 600 ng total RNA with a constant-region primer. Modified slightly, ARM-PCR produced TCR beta libraries over three nested multiplex PCR rounds. The two initial PCR rounds, nine to eleven cycles each, used TRBV1-TRBV30 forward and C-beta reverse primers. One entry per CDR3 protein, called by TCRdb with MiXCR from the multiplex PCR reads. The sample carries about 320,000 distinct CDR3 sequences, 65% recorded once. Alongside blood RNA obtained from unsorted whole blood, germline DNA was also extracted. Sequencing was carried out using peripheral blood. All receptors come from a man aged 35 to 55 with primary liver carcinoma and hepatitis B virus infection.

This clonotype is medium-sized within its sample. The chain recombines TRBV11-2 with TRBJ1-4; D may be TRBD1 (5 bases). Germline assignment: CDR1 SGHAT and CDR2 FQNNGV. Trimming left V 0 bases short and J 8 bases short, with 13 bases between. CDR3 length: 15 residues. The CDR3 region has the DNA TGTGCCAGCAGCTTAGATTTTAGGGGTTGGGAAAAACTGTTTTTT. Protein sequence: CASSLDFRGWEKLFF.

In its sample, this clonotype was seen a few times. A read error may be the cause here, since a much bigger clone is one base away. The CDR3 end shows no conserved phenylalanine or tryptophan, and so a read error is likely. This sequence joins TRBV4-2 and TRBJ1-1; perhaps TRBD1 as D (5 bases). CDR1 LGHNA and CDR2 YNFKEQ come from the germline V gene. Trimming shortened V by 1 base and J by 1 base, and 7 bases separated the two germline ends. CDR3 size: 14 residues. CDR3 region: CASSQVTGNTEAFL. The CDR3 DNA reads as TGTGCCAGCAGCCAAGTTACAGGGAACACTGAAGCTTTCCTT.

Of note for this clonotype: Since no conserved phenylalanine or tryptophan closes the CDR3, a read error is the likely cause. The chain uses TRBV6-6 and TRBJ2-7; 9 nucleotides match TRBD2. Gene TRBJ2-1 matches the end of the DNA better, so the J call may be wrong. This CDR3 is 17 amino acids long. Germline V gives CDR1 MNHNY, CDR2 SVGAGI (reference sequence). For the CDR3, the DNA is TGTGCCAGCAGTTTTGGTTGGGCTAGCGGGGTATTCAATGAGCAGTTCTCC. Protein sequence: CASSFGWASGVFNEQFS.

Comments on this clonotype: Mismatch with germline at one junction end may stem from a read error. V gene TRBV6-1 combines with J gene TRBJ2-7; TRBD1 matches at 8 bases. Per the germline V gene, CDR1 is MNHNS and CDR2 is SASEGT. The CDR3 spans 15 residues. The CDR3 is CASSDLWTGRYEKYF. CDR3 nucleotide sequence: TGTGCCAGCAGTGATCTCTGGACAGGGAGGTACGAGAAGTACTTC.

On this clonotype: One end of the junction fails to match germline, which may point to a read error. The rearrangement uses TRBV6-1 and TRBJ2-7; TRBD2 is a possible D gene (5 bases). There are 14 residues in the CDR3. Germline CDR1 MNHNS, CDR2 SASEGT. For the CDR3, the DNA is TGTACCAGCAGTGACTATTTCCGCGGCCCCAAGCAGTACTTC. The encoded protein is CTSSDYFRGPKQYF.

Details on this clonotype: The missing conserved phenylalanine or tryptophan at the end of this CDR3 makes a read error likely. The chain links TRBV28 to TRBJ2-6; D unclear. V gave up 3 bases and J gave up 1 base, with 1 base separating them. This CDR3 has 13 amino acids. Germline assignment: CDR1 MDHEN and CDR2 SYDVKM. The CDR3 DNA reads as TGTGCCAGCAGTTTTTCTGGGGCCAACGTCCTGACTCTC. Translation: CASSFSGANVLTL.

As to this clonotype: A much larger clone is a single base away; this may be a read error. Because the CDR3 is missing its conserved closing phenylalanine or tryptophan, this is likely a read error. The chain employs TRBV6-5 and TRBJ2-3; TRBD2 aligns across 8 bases. The CDR3 consists of 14 residues. The ends lost 0 bases at V and 8 bases at J; junction bases unmatched: 4. Looked up from germline, CDR1 is MNHEY and CDR2 is SVGAGI. The CDR3, as DNA: TGTGCCAGCAGTTACTCGAAACTAGCGGTTACGCAGTATTCT. Amino acids: CASSYSKLAVTQYS.

A word on this clonotype: One junction end does not reproduce the germline sequence, and a read error may be involved. The V gene is TRBV28, the J gene TRBJ2-3; D possibly corresponds to TRBD2 (6 bases). Germline CDR1 is MDHEN and CDR2 is SYDVKM. This CDR3 comprises 15 residues. CDR3 sequence: CASTTTGTAADAQYF. DNA of the CDR3: TGTGCCAGCACAACCACCGGGACTGCCGCAGATGCGCAGTATTTT.

To note about this clonotype: This is likely a read error, given that the CDR3 carries no conserved phenylalanine or tryptophan at its end. The rearrangement joins TRBV10-2 to TRBJ2-3, with D unresolved. CDR1 WSHSY and CDR2 SAAADI come from the germline V gene. The CDR3 has 11 residues. CDR3 amino acids: CSSSHTDTQYS. The CDR3 nucleotides read TGCTCCAGCAGTCACACAGATACGCAGTATTCT.

A word on this clonotype: A much larger clone is a single base away; this may be a read error. The gene calls are TRBV4-1 and TRBJ2-7; 10 bases are a match to TRBD1. Losses at the gene ends were 3 bases for V and 3 bases for J; bases not matched to a gene: 5. This CDR3 is built from 15 residues. From germline, CDR1 is MGHRA and CDR2 YSYEKL. For the CDR3, the DNA is TGCGCCAGCAGCCATGCCGGGACAGGGGTCTACGAGCAGTACTTC. It is translated as CASSHAGTGVYEQYF.

In regard to this clonotype: A much larger clone differs by one base, so this may be a read error. The chain carries TRBV29-1 and TRBJ2-1; D tentatively fits TRBD1 or TRBD2 (7 bases each). The CDR3 loop spans 14 amino acids. The V and J ends lost 8 bases and 12 bases respectively, with 26 bases between them. Germline CDR1 SQVTM, CDR2 ANQGSEA. The CDR3 loop is CSITGVVGRGGQFF. Written as DNA, the CDR3 is TGCAGCATCACAGGGGTGGTTGGGAGGGGGGGGCAGTTCTTC.

This clonotype was seen at least ten times. The chain combines TRBV4-1 with TRBJ1-5; 9 bases agree with TRBD1. The CDR3 is made up of 15 amino acids. V was pared by 4 bases and J by 5 bases, with 6 bases of the junction left unmatched. Germline V CDR1 and CDR2: MGHRA, YSYEKL. The CDR3, as DNA: TGCGCCAGCAGCCGAACAGGGGGCGGACATCAGCCCCAGCATTTT. Its translation: CASSRTGGGHQPQHF.

CDR3 region: CNSSPMPRGDTGELFF. CDR3 sequence (DNA): TGTAACAGCTCACCAATGCCCAGGGGCGACACCGGGGAGCTGTTTTTT. This chain links TRBV18 with TRBJ2-2; a weak D match, TRBD1 (6 bases). The CDR3 loop spans 16 amino acids. Germline assignment: CDR1 KGHSH and CDR2 LQKENI.

A few counts support this clonotype. The chain joins TRBV5-4 to TRBJ2-3; D is possibly TRBD2 (6 bases). This CDR3 is 16 amino acids long. V lost 0 bases to trimming and J lost 0 bases, with 11 bases between them. Germline assignment: CDR1 SGHNT and CDR2 YYREEE (reference sequence). The CDR3 sequence: CASSLGLALSTDTQYF. DNA of the CDR3: TGTGCCAGCAGCTTGGGGCTAGCGCTTAGCACAGATACGCAGTATTTT.